Described below is a single T cell receptor (beta chain) sequence and its context. The antigen is undetermined. The data are from a study of cytomegalovirus exposure and HLA in healthy donors. Findings and caveats of the study: Being productive about 90% or about 30% of the time was typical of most TCR beta V segments in an earlier analysis. The authors listed 150 to 200 TCR beta chains as cytomegalovirus-associated.

CDR3 length: 14 amino acids. CDR1 and CDR2 from the germline V gene are MNHNY and SVGAGI (reference sequence). Trimming at V came to 6 bases and at J to 5 bases, leaving 9 bases not matched to a gene. There were likely unrecorded immune exposures, though donors were nominally healthy when sampled. Researchers ran the PCR with 60 Vbeta and 13 Jbeta primers. Data came from immunoSEQ multiplex PCR; TCRdb stores just in-frame clones and leaves some out. The sample lists about 72,000 clones; 65% to 80% were seen once. Specimen: PBMCs. The TCR originated in a man aged 40-55 years in good health and CMV-seropositive. This chain joins TRBV6-6 and TRBJ2-7; TRBD1 matches at 8 bases. The CDR3 coding sequence is TGTGCCAGCAGCCAGGGGACAGGCCCCCACGAGCAGTACTTC. Translated: CASSQGTGPHEQYF.